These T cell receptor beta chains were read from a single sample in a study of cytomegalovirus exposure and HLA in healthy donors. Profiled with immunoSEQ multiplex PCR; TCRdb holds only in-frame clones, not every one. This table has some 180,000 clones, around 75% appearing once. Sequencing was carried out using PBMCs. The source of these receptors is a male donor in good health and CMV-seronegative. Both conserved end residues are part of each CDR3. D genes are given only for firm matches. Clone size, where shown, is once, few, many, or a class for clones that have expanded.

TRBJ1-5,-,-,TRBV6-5,TGTGCCAGCAGCAACTCCAACAATCAGCCCCAGCATTTT,CASSNSNNQPQHF
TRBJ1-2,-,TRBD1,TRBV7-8,TGTGCCAGCAGCGGTTGGGACAGGGGACTCGGCTACACCTTC,CASSGWDRGLGYTF
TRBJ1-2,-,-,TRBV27,TGTGCCAGCAGTTTGAGGACAGCCGTCGGCGGCTACACCTTC,CASSLRTAVGGYTF
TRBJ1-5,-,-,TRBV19,TGTGCCAGTAGTAGCGGTAATCAGCCCCAGCATTTT,CASSSGNQPQHF
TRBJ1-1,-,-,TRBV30,TGTGCCTGTTTGCAGACTATGAACACTGAAGCTTTCTTT,CACLQTMNTEAFF
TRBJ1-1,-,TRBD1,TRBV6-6,TGTGCCAGCAGCCCCCGGGGACAGGGATCCACTGAAGCTTTCTTT,CASSPRGQGSTEAFF
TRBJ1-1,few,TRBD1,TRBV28,TGTGCCAGCAGTTTATCCCCGACAGGGGGGCATACTGAAGCTTTCTTT,CASSLSPTGGHTEAFF
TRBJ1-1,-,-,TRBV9,TGTGCCAGCAGCGTAGCTGTGAACACTGAAGCTTTCTTT,CASSVAVNTEAFF
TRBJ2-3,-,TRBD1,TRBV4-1,TGCGCCAGCAGCTGGACAGGGGCGGATCGGGATACGCAGTATTTT,CASSWTGADRDTQYF
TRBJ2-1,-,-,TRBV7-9,TGTGCCAGCACCCAAACAATTTCAGGCATTAGCTCCTACAATGAGCAGTTCTTC,CASTQTISGISSYNEQFF
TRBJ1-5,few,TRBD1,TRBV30,TGTGCCTGGAGTCTGACAGGGGGCGATCAGCCCCAGCATTTT,CAWSLTGGDQPQHF
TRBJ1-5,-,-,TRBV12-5,TGTGCTAGTGGTTTGGTACACCTAGAGCCCCAGCATTTT,CASGLVHLEPQHF
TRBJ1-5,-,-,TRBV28,TGTGCCACCTCGAAGGGGCGACAGCCCCAGCATTTT,CATSKGRQPQHF
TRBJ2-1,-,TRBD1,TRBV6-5,TGTGCCAGCAGTTATAAAGGACAGGGCCGATACAATGAGCAGTTCTTC,CASSYKGQGRYNEQFF
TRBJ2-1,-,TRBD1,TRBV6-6,TGTGCCACCGACGGACAGGGCAATGAGCAGTTCTTC,CATDGQGNEQFF
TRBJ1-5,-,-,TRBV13,TGTGCCAGCAGCCTGGGGGGAGGGAACAATCAGCCCCAGCATTTT,CASSLGGGNNQPQHF
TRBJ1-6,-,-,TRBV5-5,TGTGCCAGCAGCGCAAACAGGCCACGAGAGTCACCCCTCCACTTT,CASSANRPRESPLHF
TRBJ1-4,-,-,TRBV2,TGTGCCAGCAGCTGGGGAGGGAACGCTAATGAAAAACTGTTTTTT,CASSWGGNANEKLFF
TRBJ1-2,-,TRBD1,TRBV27,TGTGCCAGCAGCGCCCCGGGACAGGGGGGCGGCTACACCTTC,CASSAPGQGGGYTF
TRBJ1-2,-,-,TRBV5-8,TGTGCCAGCAGCCGGGACATCAACTATGGCTACACCTTC,CASSRDINYGYTF
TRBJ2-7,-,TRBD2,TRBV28,TGTGCCAGTTGGGACTACTCCTACGAGCAGTACTTC,CASWDYSYEQYF
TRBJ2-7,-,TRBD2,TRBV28,TGTGCCAGCAGTCCCCCGACTAGCCATCCCTACGAGCAGTACTTC,CASSPPTSHPYEQYF
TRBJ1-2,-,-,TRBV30,TGTGCCTGGAGTCCCGGGGAAGCTGGCTACACCTTC,CAWSPGEAGYTF
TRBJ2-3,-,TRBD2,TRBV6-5,TGTGCCAGCAGTTCCGGGACTAGCGGGAGAACGCAGTATTTT,CASSSGTSGRTQYF
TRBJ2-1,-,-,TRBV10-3,TGTGCCATCAGTGATGGCAACGGGGTAAACAATGAGCAGTTCTTC,CAISDGNGVNNEQFF
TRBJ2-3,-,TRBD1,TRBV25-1,TGTGCCAGCAGTGAATGGACGGGACAGGGTTTTTTCGATACGCAGTATTTT,CASSEWTGQGFFDTQYF
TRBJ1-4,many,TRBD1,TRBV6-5,TGTGCCAGCAAATCCGGGACAGGGCATGAAAAACTGTTTTTT,CASKSGTGHEKLFF
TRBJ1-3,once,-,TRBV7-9,TGTTCCAGCAGCCTAGGCTTGGAGACAGGAAAGTTCCATGCGGACACCATATATTTT,CSSSLGLETGKFHADTIYF
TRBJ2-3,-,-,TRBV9,TGTGCCAGCAGCTATAGCGGAGTCCCCACAGATACGCAGTATTTT,CASSYSGVPTDTQYF
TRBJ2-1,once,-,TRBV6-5,TGTGCCAGCAGACAGGACAGAAGCTCCTACAATGAGCAGTTCTTC,CASRQDRSSYNEQFF
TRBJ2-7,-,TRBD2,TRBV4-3,TGCGCCAGCAGCCAAGATTGGGTTGCGGCGGGAGTCTACGAGCAGTACTTC,CASSQDWVAAGVYEQYF
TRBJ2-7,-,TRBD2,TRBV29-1,TGCAGCGTTGAACTTGTCGAGCGGGGGTTCTCCTACGAGCAGTACTTC,CSVELVERGFSYEQYF
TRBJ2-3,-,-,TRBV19,TGTGCCAGTAGTCGTGGGGGAGGAACAGATACGCAGTATTTT,CASSRGGGTDTQYF